This T cell receptor (beta chain) was captured by sequencing in a study of human thymus T cells. Study results and limitations: Unrelated individuals reportedly shared highly overlapping thymic TCR repertoires. Gene usage (both V and J) appeared biased in thymic and blood repertoires.

Sequencing was performed with immunoSEQ multiplex PCR; in TCRdb, only in-frame clones are kept and a portion is missing. This sample has some 80,000 clones, with just over 95% found just once. This CDR3 contains 15 residues. Germline V gene data show CDR1 as KGHSH and CDR2 as LQKENI. The germline V and J ends were trimmed by 0 bases and 2 bases, with 7 bases remaining between them. Thymic tissue was derived from resections collected during corrective heart surgery. Those donating were healthy Finnish infants in corrective surgery for congenital heart defects. Comment on this clone: Antigen specificity is unknown.

Sequenced sample: thymus tissue. The J gene is TRBJ1-4, the V gene TRBV18; D ambiguous. The clonotype originates from a boy under two years old with a congenital heart defect but otherwise immunologically healthy. CDR3: CASSPPLETNEKLFF. In nucleotides, the CDR3 is TGTGCCAGCTCACCACCATTAGAGACTAATGAAAAACTGTTTTTT.